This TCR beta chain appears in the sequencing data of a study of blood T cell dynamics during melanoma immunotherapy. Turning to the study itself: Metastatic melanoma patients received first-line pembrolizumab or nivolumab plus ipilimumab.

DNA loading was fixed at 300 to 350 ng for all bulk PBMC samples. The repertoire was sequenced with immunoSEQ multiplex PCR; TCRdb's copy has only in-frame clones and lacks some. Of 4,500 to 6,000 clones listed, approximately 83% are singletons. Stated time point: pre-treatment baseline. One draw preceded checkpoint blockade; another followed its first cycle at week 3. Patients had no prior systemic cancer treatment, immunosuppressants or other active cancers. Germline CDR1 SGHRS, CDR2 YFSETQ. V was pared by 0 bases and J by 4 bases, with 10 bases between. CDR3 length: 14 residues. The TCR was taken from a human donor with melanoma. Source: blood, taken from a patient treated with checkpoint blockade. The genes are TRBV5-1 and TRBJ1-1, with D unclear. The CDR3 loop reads CASSLVRGLTEAFF. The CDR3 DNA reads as TGCGCCAGCAGCTTGGTCCGGGGTCTCACTGAAGCTTTCTTT.